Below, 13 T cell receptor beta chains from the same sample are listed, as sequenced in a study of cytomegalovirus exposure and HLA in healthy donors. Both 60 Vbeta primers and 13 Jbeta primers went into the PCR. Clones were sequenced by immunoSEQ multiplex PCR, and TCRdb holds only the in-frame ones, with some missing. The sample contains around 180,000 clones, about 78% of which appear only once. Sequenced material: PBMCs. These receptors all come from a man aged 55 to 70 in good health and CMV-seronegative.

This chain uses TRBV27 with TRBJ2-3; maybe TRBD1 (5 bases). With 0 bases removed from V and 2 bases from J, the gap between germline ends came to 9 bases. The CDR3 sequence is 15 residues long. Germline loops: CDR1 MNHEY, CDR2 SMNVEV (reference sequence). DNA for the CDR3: TGTGCCAGCAGTTTATCGTCCAGGGCCACAGATACGCAGTATTTT. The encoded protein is CASSLSSRATDTQYF.

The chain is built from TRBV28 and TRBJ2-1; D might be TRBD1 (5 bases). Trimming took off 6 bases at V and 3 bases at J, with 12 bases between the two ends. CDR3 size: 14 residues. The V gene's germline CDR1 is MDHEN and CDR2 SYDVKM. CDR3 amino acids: CASRNNRYYNEQFF. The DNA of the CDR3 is TGTGCCAGCAGGAATAACAGGTACTACAATGAGCAGTTCTTC.

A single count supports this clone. In nucleotides, the CDR3 is TGCGCCAGCAGCTTGTACACAGGGCGCAATGAGCAGTTCTTC. It specifies CASSLYTGRNEQFF. V usage is TRBV5-1 and J usage is TRBJ2-1, with TRBD1 as a possible D gene (6 bases). This CDR3 spans 14 amino acids. Germline-derived CDR1 and CDR2 are SGHRS and YFSETQ. V lost 1 base and J lost 6, with 11 bases in between.

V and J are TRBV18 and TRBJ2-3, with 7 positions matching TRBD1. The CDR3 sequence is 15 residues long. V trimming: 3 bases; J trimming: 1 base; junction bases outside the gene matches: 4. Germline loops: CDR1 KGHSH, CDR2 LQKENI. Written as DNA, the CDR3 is TGTGCCAGCTCACCCAAAACAGGGGGCACAGATACGCAGTATTTT. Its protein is CASSPKTGGTDTQYF.

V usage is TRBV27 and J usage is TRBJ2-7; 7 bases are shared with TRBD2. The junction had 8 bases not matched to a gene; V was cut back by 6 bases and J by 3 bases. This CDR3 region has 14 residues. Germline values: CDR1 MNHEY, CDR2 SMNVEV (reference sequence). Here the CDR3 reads CASSVAGVHYEQYF. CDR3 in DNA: TGTGCCAGCAGCGTGGCGGGGGTACACTACGAGCAGTACTTC.

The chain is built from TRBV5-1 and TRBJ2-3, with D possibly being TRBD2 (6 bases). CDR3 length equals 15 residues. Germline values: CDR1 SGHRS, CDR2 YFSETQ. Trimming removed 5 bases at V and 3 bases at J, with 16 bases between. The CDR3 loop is CASRGEARRTDTQYF. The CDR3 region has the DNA TGCGCCAGCAGGGGGGAGGCTAGGCGGACAGATACGCAGTATTTT.

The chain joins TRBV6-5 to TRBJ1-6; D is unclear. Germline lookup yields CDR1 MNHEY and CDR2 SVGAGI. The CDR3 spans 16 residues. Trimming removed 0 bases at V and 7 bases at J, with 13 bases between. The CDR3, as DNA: TGTGCCAGCAGTTACTCGGGCGTCTATAAGAATTCACCCCTCCACTTT. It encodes CASSYSGVYKNSPLHF.

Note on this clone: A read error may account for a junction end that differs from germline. CDR3: CSSSFGQGASEQYF. The CDR3 bases are TGTTCCAGCAGCTTCGGACAGGGGGCCTCCGAGCAGTACTTC. This chain links TRBV7-9 with TRBJ2-7, with 11 bases identical to TRBD1. Germline CDR1 reads SEHNR; CDR2 reads FQNEAQ (reference sequence). The CDR3 is 14 residues long. The whole variable domain, remainder taken from reference TRBV7-9 and TRBJ2-7, is DTGVSQNPRHKITKRGQNVTFRCDPISEHNRLYWYRQTLGQGPEFLTYFQNEAQLEKSRLLSDRFSAERPKGSFSTLEIQRTEQGDSAMYLCSSSFGQGASEQYFGPGTRLTVT.

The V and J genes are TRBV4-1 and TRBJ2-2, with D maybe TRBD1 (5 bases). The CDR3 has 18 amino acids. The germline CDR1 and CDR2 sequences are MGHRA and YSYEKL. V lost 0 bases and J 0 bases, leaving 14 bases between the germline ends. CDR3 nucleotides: TGCGCCAGCAGCCAAGATCCGGACAACGTCGCGAACACCGGGGAGCTGTTTTTT. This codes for CASSQDPDNVANTGELFF.

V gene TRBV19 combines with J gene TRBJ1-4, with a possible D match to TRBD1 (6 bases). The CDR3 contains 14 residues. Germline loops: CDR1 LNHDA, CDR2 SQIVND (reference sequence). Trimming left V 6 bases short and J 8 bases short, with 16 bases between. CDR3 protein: CASRQQGSEEKLFF. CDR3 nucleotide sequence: TGTGCCAGTAGACAGCAGGGGTCGGAAGAAAAACTGTTTTTT.

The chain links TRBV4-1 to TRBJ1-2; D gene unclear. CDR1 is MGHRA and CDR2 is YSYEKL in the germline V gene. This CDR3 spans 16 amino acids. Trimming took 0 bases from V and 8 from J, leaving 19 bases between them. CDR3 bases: TGCGCCAGCAGCCAAGAAACCAATGCACGGCGGTGGGGCTACACCTTC. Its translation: CASSQETNARRWGYTF.

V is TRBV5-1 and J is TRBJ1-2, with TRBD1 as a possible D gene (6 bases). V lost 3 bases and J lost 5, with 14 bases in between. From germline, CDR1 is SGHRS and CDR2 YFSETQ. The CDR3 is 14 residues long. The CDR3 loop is CASSSDSGGYGYTF. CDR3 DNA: TGCGCCAGCAGCTCGGACAGCGGGGGATATGGCTACACCTTC.

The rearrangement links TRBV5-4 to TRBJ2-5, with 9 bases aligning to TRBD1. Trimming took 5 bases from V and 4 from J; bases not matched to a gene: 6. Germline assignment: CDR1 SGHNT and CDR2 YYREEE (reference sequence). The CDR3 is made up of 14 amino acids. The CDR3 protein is CASRNGQGRETQYF. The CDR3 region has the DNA TGTGCCAGCAGAAACGGACAGGGGCGAGAGACCCAGTACTTC.